The rows below give T cell receptor beta chains drawn from one sample of a study of blood T cell repertoires in COVID-19. TCRdb's table, derived via immunoSEQ multiplex PCR, lists solely in-frame clones and lacks some. The sample has approximately 130,000 clones; around four fifths are singletons. Sequenced: peripheral blood. The receptors stem from a middle-aged man with active or convalescent COVID-19. CDR3s include the opening cysteine and the closing phenylalanine or tryptophan. The D gene is left open where the match is weak. The size of a clone is reported for some rows only, either as once, few or many, or as a class for expanded clones.

size	J	D	V	CDR3	DNA
.	TRBJ2-1	TRBD2	TRBV4-1	CASSQEAGFGEQFF	TGCGCCAGCAGCCAAGAAGCGGGGTTCGGTGAGCAGTTCTTC
.	TRBJ1-2	.	TRBV5-1	CASSSSGYGYTF	TGCGCCAGCAGCAGCTCAGGCTATGGCTACACCTTC
.	TRBJ1-5	.	TRBV27	CASSLSGQNQPQHF	TGTGCCAGCAGTTTATCGGGCCAAAATCAGCCCCAGCATTTT
.	TRBJ1-4	.	TRBV11-2	CASSFYGNEKLFF	TGTGCCAGCAGCTTTTACGGGAATGAAAAACTGTTTTTT
.	TRBJ2-7	.	TRBV20-1	CSASDWSSGGEQYF	TGCAGTGCTAGTGACTGGTCCTCCGGGGGAGAGCAGTACTTC
once	TRBJ2-5	TRBD2	TRBV11-2	CASSLGSSGGTRETQYF	TGTGCCAGCAGCTTAGGGTCCAGCGGGGGGACGAGGGAGACCCAGTACTTC
once	TRBJ1-1	.	TRBV5-4	CASSLEEKAFF	TGTGCCAGCAGCTTGGAAGAGAAAGCTTTCTTT
.	TRBJ1-4	.	TRBV7-9	CASSLGGRNEKLFF	TGTGCCAGCAGCTTAGGAGGCCGTAATGAAAAACTGTTTTTT
.	TRBJ1-1	.	TRBV10-2	CASNIHRVNTEAFF	TGCGCCAGCAACATCCACCGGGTGAACACTGAAGCTTTCTTT
.	TRBJ2-4	.	TRBV7-9	CASSLSTGLAKNIQYF	TGTGCCAGCAGCTTGTCGACAGGCTTAGCCAAAAACATTCAGTACTTC
.	TRBJ1-4	.	TRBV6-5	CASRSYEKLFF	TGTGCCAGCAGGTCGTATGAAAAACTGTTTTTT
.	TRBJ2-7	.	TRBV15	CATRLFTPMGSSYEQYF	TGTGCCACCAGGCTTTTCACTCCTATGGGGAGCTCCTACGAGCAGTACTTC
.	TRBJ2-2	.	TRBV6-5	CASSLAGAGGGELFF	TGTGCCAGCAGCCTAGCAGGCGCCGGTGGCGGGGAGCTGTTTTTT
.	TRBJ2-3	TRBD2	TRBV4-2	CASSQDGASGGGDTQYF	TGTGCCAGCAGCCAAGATGGGGCTAGCGGGGGAGGTGATACGCAGTATTTT
.	TRBJ1-2	.	TRBV19	CASSSDSDTGYGYTF	TGTGCCAGTAGTAGCGACAGCGATACAGGATATGGCTACACCTTC
.	TRBJ1-1	TRBD1	TRBV6-5	CASIAQGRTEAFF	TGTGCCAGCATAGCACAGGGGCGCACTGAAGCTTTCTTT
.	TRBJ1-4	.	TRBV5-1	CASSLGDSSTNEKLFF	TGCGCCAGCAGCTTGGGGGACTCTTCAACTAATGAAAAACTGTTTTTT
.	TRBJ1-4	TRBD1	TRBV7-7	CASSSSSGTGGDEKLFF	TGTGCCAGCAGCTCATCCTCCGGGACAGGGGGGGATGAAAAACTGTTTTTT
.	TRBJ1-2	.	TRBV27	CASSSGQGYTF	TGTGCCAGCAGCTCCGGACAGGGCTACACCTTC
.	TRBJ2-5	.	TRBV7-9	CASSLVGDIETQYF	TGTGCCAGCAGCTTAGTAGGGGACATAGAGACCCAGTACTTC
.	TRBJ1-1	.	TRBV29-1	CSVEASPRFEAAFF	TGCAGCGTTGAAGCTAGCCCCCGTTTCGAAGCGGCTTTCTTT
few	TRBJ1-4	.	TRBV10-2	CASSESQGWGEKLFF	TGCGCCAGCAGTGAGTCCCAGGGGTGGGGTGAAAAACTGTTTTTT
once	TRBJ2-2	TRBD1	TRBV7-3	CASSLWGTGTAGELFF	TGTGCCAGCAGCTTATGGGGGACAGGGACCGCCGGGGAGCTGTTTTTT
.	TRBJ2-5	TRBD2	TRBV10-3	CAISESRLAGSLETQYF	TGTGCCATCAGTGAGTCGAGGCTAGCGGGCTCCCTAGAGACCCAGTACTTC
.	TRBJ1-6	.	TRBV6-1	CASSDAVNSYNSPLHF	TGTGCCAGCAGTGACGCAGTCAACTCCTATAATTCACCCCTCCACTTT
.	TRBJ1-2	TRBD1	TRBV30	CACGTVYGYTF	TGTGCCTGCGGGACAGTCTATGGCTACACCTTC
.	TRBJ2-7	TRBD1	TRBV11-1	CASSLRGQGSYEQYF	TGTGCCAGCAGCTTACGGGGACAGGGTTCCTACGAGCAGTACTTC
.	TRBJ2-5	TRBD1	TRBV18	CASAGQGDQETQYF	TGTGCCAGTGCTGGACAGGGGGACCAAGAGACCCAGTACTTC
once	TRBJ2-7	TRBD1	TRBV6-5	CASRGTGLYEQYF	TGTGCCAGCAGGGGGACAGGATTGTACGAGCAGTACTTC
.	TRBJ1-6	TRBD1	TRBV27	CASSPTWTGPTNSPLHF	TGTGCCAGCAGCCCAACCTGGACAGGGCCGACGAATTCACCCCTCCACTTT
.	TRBJ2-7	TRBD1	TRBV3-1/TRBV3-2	CASSQGAGGMNEQYF	TGTGCCAGCAGCCAAGGCGCAGGGGGTATGAACGAGCAGTACTTC
.	TRBJ1-5	.	TRBV3-1/TRBV3-2	CASSQDARDQPQHF	TGTGCCAGCAGCCAAGATGCCAGGGATCAGCCCCAGCATTTT
.	TRBJ1-1	TRBD1	TRBV19	CASSLDRGVTEAFF	TGTGCCAGTAGTCTCGACAGGGGTGTCACTGAAGCTTTCTTT
.	TRBJ2-3	TRBD2	TRBV7-8	CASSLVASGVNTQYF	TGTGCCAGCAGCTTAGTGGCTAGCGGGGTGAATACGCAGTATTTT
.	TRBJ2-3	.	TRBV7-6	CASSLVLAETTIDTQYF	TGTGCCAGCAGCTTAGTCTTAGCGGAAACCACGATAGATACGCAGTATTTT
.	TRBJ1-6	.	TRBV6-1	CASSEFLNSPLHF	TGTGCCAGCAGTGAATTCTTGAATTCACCCCTCCACTTT
.	TRBJ1-2	.	TRBV27	CASSLEGSNYGYTF	TGTGCCAGCAGTTTGGAGGGCAGCAACTATGGCTACACCTTC
.	TRBJ2-2	TRBD1	TRBV24-1	CATSDRTGPAGELFF	TGTGCCACCAGTGATCGGACAGGGCCTGCCGGGGAGCTGTTTTTT
few	TRBJ1-2	.	TRBV30	CAWSPSYGYTF	TGTGCCTGGAGTCCCTCCTATGGCTACACCTTC
.	TRBJ2-1	.	TRBV19	CASSIGQSLYNEQFF	TGTGCCAGTAGTATAGGACAGAGCCTATACAATGAGCAGTTCTTC
few	TRBJ2-3	.	TRBV5-6	CASSSSSSTDTQYF	TGTGCCAGCAGCTCGAGCTCTAGCACAGATACGCAGTATTTT
.	TRBJ2-2	TRBD1	TRBV5-6	CASSSTGTGDTGELFF	TGTGCCAGCAGCTCCACCGGGACAGGGGACACCGGGGAGCTGTTTTTT
.	TRBJ1-1	TRBD1	TRBV27	CASSFSGDRSLRAFF	TGTGCCAGCAGTTTCAGTGGGGACAGGAGCCTGCGGGCTTTCTTT
.	TRBJ2-7	.	TRBV27	CASSLLTPYEQYF	TGTGCCAGCAGTTTACTAACCCCCTACGAGCAGTACTTC
.	TRBJ2-3	.	TRBV6-1	CASSELAGAIGSSSPDTQYF	TGTGCCAGCAGTGAATTGGCAGGGGCCATAGGTAGCAGTAGTCCAGATACGCAGTATTTT
.	TRBJ1-2	.	TRBV15	CATSSRGGDGYTF	TGTGCCACCAGCAGCAGAGGGGGGGATGGCTACACCTTC
.	TRBJ1-4	.	TRBV6-6	CASSLQEAGGNEKLFF	TGTGCCAGCAGTTTACAGGAGGCGGGGGGTAATGAAAAACTGTTTTTT
few	TRBJ2-4	.	TRBV6-2/TRBV6-3	CASSYSGGAKNIQYF	TGTGCCAGCAGTTATAGCGGAGGGGCCAAAAACATTCAGTACTTC
.	TRBJ2-3	TRBD2	TRBV3-1/TRBV3-2	CASSPNSGGTTDTQYF	TGTGCCAGCAGCCCTAATAGCGGGGGAACCACAGATACGCAGTATTTT
.	TRBJ2-7	.	TRBV18	CASSPAGLEQYF	TGTGCCAGCTCACCAGCGGGGTTAGAGCAGTACTTC
.	TRBJ1-2	.	TRBV5-4	CASSLDGLYGYTF	TGTGCCAGCAGCTTGGATGGGCTCTACGGCTACACCTTC
.	TRBJ2-5	.	TRBV7-2	CASSLEVGLETQYF	TGTGCCAGCAGCTTAGAGGTTGGGCTAGAGACCCAGTACTTC
.	TRBJ1-6	TRBD1	TRBV27	CASRSQGASYNSPLHF	TGTGCCAGCCGATCCCAGGGGGCTTCCTATAATTCACCCCTCCACTTT
.	TRBJ1-4	.	TRBV12-3/TRBV12-4	CASGDFMREKLFF	TGTGCCAGCGGTGACTTTATGAGGGAAAAACTGTTTTTT